These 9 T cell receptor beta chains originate from one sample sequenced in a study of blood T cell repertoires in COVID-19. The data were produced by immunoSEQ multiplex PCR, yet TCRdb's version contains in-frame clones alone and is incomplete. The table lists over 75,000 clones, 75% to 85% of them singletons, with about 9.3% in the top ten. The sequencing sample was made of peripheral blood. These receptors came from a woman between 65 and 79 years old with acute or convalescent COVID-19.

This clone was counted a few times. The V call is TRBV5-1, the J call TRBJ2-2; 7 bases are shared with TRBD1. This CDR3 has 16 residues. J was trimmed by 4 bases and V by 0 bases; bases with no gene match: 6. Germline loops: CDR1 SGHRS, CDR2 YFSETQ. The CDR3 here is CASSLVVGGTTGELFF. The CDR3, as DNA: TGCGCCAGCAGCTTGGTGGTAGGGGGCACCACCGGGGAGCTGTTTTTT.

V and J are TRBV7-2 and TRBJ1-3, with 7 bases lining up with TRBD1. In germline, CDR1 is SGHTA, CDR2 FQGNSA. The length of the CDR3 is 15 residues. Germline trimming cut 1 base from V and 6 bases from J; bases unmatched to any gene: 6. The DNA of the CDR3 is TGTGCCAGCAGCTTAGTCACGGGACAGATAAACACCATATATTTT. Translation gives CASSLVTGQINTIYF.

J is TRBJ2-5 and V is TRBV4-2; 16 bases fit TRBD2. Per germline, CDR1 LGHNA and CDR2 YNFKEQ. This CDR3 has 17 residues. The junction had 7 bases not matched to a gene; V was cut back by 4 bases and J by 5 bases. The chain's CDR3 is CASSRGTSGRVWETQYF. CDR3 sequence (DNA): TGTGCCAGCAGCCGGGGGACTAGCGGGAGGGTTTGGGAGACCCAGTACTTC.

The gene calls are TRBV7-7 and TRBJ2-1; TRBD2 aligns across 16 bases. Germline CDR1 SSHAT, CDR2 FNYEAQ (reference sequence). J lost 4 bases, V lost 8 bases, and 2 bases had no gene match. The CDR3 runs to 15 residues. Written as DNA, the CDR3 is TGTGCCAGCGGGACTAGCGGGGGGGTGTACAATGAGCAGTTCTTC. Its translation is CASGTSGGVYNEQFF.

Here the CDR3 DNA reads TGTGCCAGCAGTTTAGATTACGGCTACGAGCAGTACTTC. Translated, it gives CASSLDYGYEQYF. This chain links TRBV12-3 or TRBV12-4 with TRBJ2-7; D remains ambiguous. CDR3 length: 13 residues. The V gene lost 1 base and the J gene lost 3 bases, with 7 bases spanning the gap.

This clone came up once. The CDR3 protein is CASSLFTGSNTGELFF. The CDR3 DNA follows: TGTGCCAGCAGTTTATTTACAGGATCGAACACCGGGGAGCTGTTTTTT. The V and J genes are TRBV27 and TRBJ2-2; possibly TRBD1 for D (5 bases). CDR3 size: 16 residues. Trimming took off 1 base at V and 0 bases at J, with 9 bases between the two ends. The germline V gene encodes CDR1 MNHEY and CDR2 SMNVEV (reference sequence).

The chain is built from TRBV19 and TRBJ2-5; the D is unclear. The CDR3 spans 13 residues. CDR1 and CDR2 (germline): LNHDA, SQIVND (reference sequence). V lost 2 bases and J lost 5, with 9 bases in between. This CDR3 is CASSISVLETQYF. The CDR3 DNA reads TGTGCCAGTAGTATATCAGTTTTGGAGACCCAGTACTTC.

This chain links TRBV28 with TRBJ1-6, with a tentative D call TRBD1 (5 bases). Trimming left V 4 bases short and J 4 bases short, with 11 bases between. Looked up from germline, CDR1 is MDHEN and CDR2 is SYDVKM. The CDR3 has 15 amino acids. As DNA, the CDR3 is TGTGCCAGCAGTTCAGACAGAATTTATAATTCACCCCTCCACTTT. It is translated as CASSSDRIYNSPLHF.

The J gene is TRBJ1-6, the V gene TRBV9; a weak D match, TRBD1 (5 bases). The germline V and J ends were trimmed by 0 bases and 7 bases, with 8 bases remaining between them. Per germline, CDR1 SGDLS and CDR2 YYNGEE. The length of the CDR3 is 14 residues. The CDR3 DNA follows: TGTGCCAGCAGCGTAGAGGGGCGGAATTCACCCCTCCACTTT. Protein: CASSVEGRNSPLHF.